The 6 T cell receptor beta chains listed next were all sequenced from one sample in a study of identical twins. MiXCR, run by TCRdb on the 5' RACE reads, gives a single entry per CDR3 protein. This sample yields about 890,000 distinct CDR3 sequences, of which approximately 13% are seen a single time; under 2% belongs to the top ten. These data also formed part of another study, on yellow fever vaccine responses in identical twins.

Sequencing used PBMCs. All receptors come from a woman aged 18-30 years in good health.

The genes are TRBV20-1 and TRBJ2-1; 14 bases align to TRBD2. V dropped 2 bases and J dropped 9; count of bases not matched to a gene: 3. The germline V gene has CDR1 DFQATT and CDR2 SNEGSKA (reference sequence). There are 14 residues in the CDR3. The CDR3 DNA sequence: TGCAGTGCTAGATATGGGACTAGCGGGGGTGAGCAGTTCTTC. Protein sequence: CSARYGTSGGEQFF.

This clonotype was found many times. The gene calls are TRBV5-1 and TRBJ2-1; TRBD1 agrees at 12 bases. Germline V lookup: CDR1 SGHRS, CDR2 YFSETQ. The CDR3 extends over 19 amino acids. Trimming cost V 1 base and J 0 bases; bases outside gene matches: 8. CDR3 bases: TGCGCCAGCAGCTTGAGGGGACAGGGGGCTTCAAGCTCCTACAATGAGCAGTTCTTC. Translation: CASSLRGQGASSSYNEQFF.

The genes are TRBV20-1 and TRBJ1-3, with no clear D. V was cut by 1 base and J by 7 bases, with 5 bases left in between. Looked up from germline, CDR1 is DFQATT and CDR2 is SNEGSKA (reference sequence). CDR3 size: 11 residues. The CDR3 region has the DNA TGCAGTGCTAGAGCACACAACACCATATATTTT. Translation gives CSARAHNTIYF.

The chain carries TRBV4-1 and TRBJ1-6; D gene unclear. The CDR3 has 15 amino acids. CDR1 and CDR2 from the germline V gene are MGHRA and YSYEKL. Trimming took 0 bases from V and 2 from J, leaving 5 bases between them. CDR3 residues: CASSQESAYNSPLHF. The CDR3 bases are TGCGCCAGCAGCCAAGAGAGTGCCTATAATTCACCCCTCCACTTT.

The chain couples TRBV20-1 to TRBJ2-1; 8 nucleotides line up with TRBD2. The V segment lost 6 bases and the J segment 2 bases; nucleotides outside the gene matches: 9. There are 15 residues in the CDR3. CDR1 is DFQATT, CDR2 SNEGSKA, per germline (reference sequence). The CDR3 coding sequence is TGCAGTGCACAAGCCACTAGCGGAACCTACAATGAGCAGTTCTTC. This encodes CSAQATSGTYNEQFF.

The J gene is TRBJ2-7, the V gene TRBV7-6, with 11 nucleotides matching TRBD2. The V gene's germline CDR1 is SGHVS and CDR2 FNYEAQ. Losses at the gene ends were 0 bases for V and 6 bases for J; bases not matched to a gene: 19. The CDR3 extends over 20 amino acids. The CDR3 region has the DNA TGTGCCAGCAGCTTAGCCCCCCGGAAGCTCCAGAGACTAGCGGGATTCGAGCAGTACTTC. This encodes CASSLAPRKLQRLAGFEQYF. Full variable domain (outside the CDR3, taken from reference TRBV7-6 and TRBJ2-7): GAGVSQSPRYKVTKRGQDVALRCDPISGHVSLYWYRQALGQGPEFLTYFNYEAQQDKSGLPNDRFSAERPEGSISTLTIQRTEQRDSAMYRCASSLAPRKLQRLAGFEQYFGPGTRLTVT.